Listed here is a single TCR beta chain. The antigen remains unidentified. Sequencing targeted TCR beta in blood CD8+ and CD4+ T cells. Germline V lookup: CDR1 DFQATT, CDR2 SNEGSKA (reference sequence). Trimming removed 6 bases at V and 6 bases at J, with 12 bases between. This CDR3 spans 12 amino acids. This entry comes from a study of CD8 T cells in Susac syndrome. General study findings and limits: The study recognized that its TCR sequencing and HLA analysis covered a relatively small number of individuals.

RNA amounts of about 0.45 to 1 ug underwent reverse transcription with random hexamers. Using its own MiXCR run on the immunoSEQ multiplex PCR reads, TCRdb lists one record per CDR3 protein. The sample holds 180,000 or so distinct CDR3 sequences, approximately 95% seen once. The sequence was obtained from a human donor in good health. What was sequenced was CD4+ T cells from PBMCs. The chain carries TRBV20-1 and TRBJ1-5, with a weak D call TRBD1 (6 bases). DNA of the CDR3: TGCAGTGCCCTGATACAGGGTCAGCCCCAGCATTTT. Protein sequence: CSALIQGQPQHF.